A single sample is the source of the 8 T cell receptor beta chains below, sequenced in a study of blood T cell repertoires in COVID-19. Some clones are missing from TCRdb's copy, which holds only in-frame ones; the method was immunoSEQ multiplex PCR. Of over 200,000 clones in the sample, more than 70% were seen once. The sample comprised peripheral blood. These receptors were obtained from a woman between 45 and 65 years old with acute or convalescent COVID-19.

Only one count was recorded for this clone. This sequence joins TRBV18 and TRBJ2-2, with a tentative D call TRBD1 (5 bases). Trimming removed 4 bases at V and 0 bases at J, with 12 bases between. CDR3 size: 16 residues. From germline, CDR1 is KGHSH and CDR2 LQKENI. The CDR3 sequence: CASSRQSATNTGELFF. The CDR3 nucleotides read TGTGCCAGCTCACGACAGAGCGCAACGAACACCGGGGAGCTGTTTTTT.

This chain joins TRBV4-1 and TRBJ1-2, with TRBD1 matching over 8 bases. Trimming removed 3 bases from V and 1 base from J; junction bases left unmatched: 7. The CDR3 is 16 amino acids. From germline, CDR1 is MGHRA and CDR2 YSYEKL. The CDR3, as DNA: TGCGCCAGCAGCCAGGAAACAGGGGGGTTTAACTATGGCTACACCTTC. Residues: CASSQETGGFNYGYTF.

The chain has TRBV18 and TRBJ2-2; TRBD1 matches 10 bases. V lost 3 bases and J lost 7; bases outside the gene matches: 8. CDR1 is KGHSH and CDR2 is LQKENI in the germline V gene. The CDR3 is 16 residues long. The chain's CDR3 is CASSPGTGEIGGELFF. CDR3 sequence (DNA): TGTGCCAGCTCACCCGGGACAGGGGAGATCGGCGGGGAGCTGTTTTTT. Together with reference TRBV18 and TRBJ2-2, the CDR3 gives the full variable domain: NAGVMQNPRHLVRRRGQEARLRCSPMKGHSHVYWYRQLPEEGLKFMVYLQKENIIDESGMPKERFSAEFPKEGPSILRIQQVVRGDSAAYFCASSPGTGEIGGELFFGEGSRLTVL.

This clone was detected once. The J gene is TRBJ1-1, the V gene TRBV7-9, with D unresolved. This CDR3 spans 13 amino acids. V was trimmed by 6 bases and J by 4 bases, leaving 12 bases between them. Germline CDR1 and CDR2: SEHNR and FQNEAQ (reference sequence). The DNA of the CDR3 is TGTGCCAGCAGTTTCACATCAGGCACTGAAGCTTTCTTT. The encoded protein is CASSFTSGTEAFF.

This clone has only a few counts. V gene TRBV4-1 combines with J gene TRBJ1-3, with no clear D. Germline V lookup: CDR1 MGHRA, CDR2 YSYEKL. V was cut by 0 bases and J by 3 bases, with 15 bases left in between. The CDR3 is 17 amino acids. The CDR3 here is CASSQDPVTLGGNTIYF. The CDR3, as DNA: TGCGCCAGCAGCCAAGATCCCGTCACTCTCGGTGGAAACACCATATATTTT.

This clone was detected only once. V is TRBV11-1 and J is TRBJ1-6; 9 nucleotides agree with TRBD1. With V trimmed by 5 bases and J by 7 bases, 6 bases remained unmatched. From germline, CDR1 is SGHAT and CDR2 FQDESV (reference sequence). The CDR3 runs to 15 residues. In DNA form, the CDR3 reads TGTGCCAGCAGCCAACAGGGGGCAAGGAATTCACCCCTCCACTTT. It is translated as CASSQQGARNSPLHF.

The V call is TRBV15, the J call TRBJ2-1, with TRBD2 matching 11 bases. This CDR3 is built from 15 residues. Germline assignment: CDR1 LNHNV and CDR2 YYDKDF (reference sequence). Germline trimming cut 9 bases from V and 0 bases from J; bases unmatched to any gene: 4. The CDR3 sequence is CATIAGGSSYNEQFF. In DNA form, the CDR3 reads TGTGCCACTATAGCGGGAGGGAGCTCCTACAATGAGCAGTTCTTC.

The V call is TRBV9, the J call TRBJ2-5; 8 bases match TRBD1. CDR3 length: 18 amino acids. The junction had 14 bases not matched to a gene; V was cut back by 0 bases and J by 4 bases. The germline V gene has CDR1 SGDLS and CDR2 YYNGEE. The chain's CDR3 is CASSVGLGTGRDLETQYF. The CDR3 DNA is TGTGCCAGCAGCGTAGGTCTAGGGACAGGACGTGATTTAGAGACCCAGTACTTC.